This T cell receptor (beta chain) was sequenced for a study of T cells in localized non-small cell lung cancer. The study, taken as a whole, reports: Out of the top 100 tumor clones, a median around 57 were seen in adjacent lung. Longer survival (overall) was linked to higher T cell density in blood. Heterogeneity within the tumor remains possible, as just one region underwent sequencing.

Remarks on this clone: Its antigen is currently unknown.

Produced via immunoSEQ multiplex PCR; TCRdb's table is partial and in-frame only. The repertoire has about 40,000 clones, around 81% of them found once; the top ten carry approximately 7%. CDR1 and CDR2 from the germline V gene are GTSNPN and SVGIG (reference sequence). The CDR3 contains 12 residues. V lost 2 bases, J lost 5 bases, and 10 bases lay in between. This receptor was obtained from a male donor older than 55 with stage II lung adenocarcinoma. Sequencing used peripheral blood mononuclear cells, obtained before any cancer treatment. The genes are TRBV30 and TRBJ2-7; D call uncertain. The CDR3 nucleotides are TGTGCCTGGAGTACGGTGATGGACGAGCAGTACTTC. As protein: CAWSTVMDEQYF.